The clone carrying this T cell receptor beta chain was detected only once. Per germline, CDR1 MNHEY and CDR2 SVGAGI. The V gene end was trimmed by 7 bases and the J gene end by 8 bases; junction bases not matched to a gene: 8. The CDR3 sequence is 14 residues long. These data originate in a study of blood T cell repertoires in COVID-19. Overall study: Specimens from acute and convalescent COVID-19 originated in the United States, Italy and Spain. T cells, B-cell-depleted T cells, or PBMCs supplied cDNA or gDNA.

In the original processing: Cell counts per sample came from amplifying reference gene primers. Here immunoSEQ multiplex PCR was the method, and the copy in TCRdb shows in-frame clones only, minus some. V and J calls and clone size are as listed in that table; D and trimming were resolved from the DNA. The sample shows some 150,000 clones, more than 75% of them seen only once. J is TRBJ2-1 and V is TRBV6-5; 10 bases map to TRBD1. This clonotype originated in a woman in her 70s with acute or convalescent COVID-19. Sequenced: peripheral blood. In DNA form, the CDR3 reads TGTGCCAGCACCGCCGGGACAGGGGTAGATGAGCAGTTCTTC. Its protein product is CASTAGTGVDEQFF.